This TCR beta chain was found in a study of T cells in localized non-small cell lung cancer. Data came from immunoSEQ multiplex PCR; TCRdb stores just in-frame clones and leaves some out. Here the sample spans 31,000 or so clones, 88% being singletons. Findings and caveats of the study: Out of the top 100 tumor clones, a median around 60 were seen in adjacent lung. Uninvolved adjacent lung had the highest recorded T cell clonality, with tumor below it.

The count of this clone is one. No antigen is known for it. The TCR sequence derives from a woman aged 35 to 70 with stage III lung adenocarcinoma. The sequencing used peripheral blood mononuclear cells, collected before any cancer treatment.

The CDR3 DNA sequence: TGCGCCAGCGGTCTAGACAGTAATGAAAAACTGTTTTTT. Encoded protein: CASGLDSNEKLFF. The chain has TRBV5-1 and TRBJ1-4, with D perhaps matching TRBD1 (5 bases). Germline V gene sequence: CDR1 SGHRS, CDR2 YFSETQ. The germline V and J ends were trimmed by 7 bases and 4 bases, with 11 bases remaining between them. The CDR3 consists of 13 residues.